This T cell receptor beta chain appears in the sequencing data of a study of response to subunit inactivated influenza vaccine. General study results and limits: Authors suggested each seasonal influenza vaccination recruits few new T cells.

This clonotype has only a few counts. Antigen specificity is unknown. TCRdb ran MiXCR on the RT-PCR reads and lists one entry per CDR3 protein. The sample lists fewer than 600,000 distinct CDR3 sequences; under 8.5% were seen once. The sample in question was PBMCs from blood, obtained less than 30 months after vaccination. The clonotype originates from a man aged 45 to 75 who received an inactivated influenza vaccine.

The DNA of the CDR3 is TGTGCCAGCAGTTACTCCACTAACTATGGCTACACCTTC. Translated: CASSYSTNYGYTF. The J gene is TRBJ1-2, the V gene TRBV6-5; D is undetermined. Germline V CDR1 and CDR2: MNHEY, SVGAGI. The CDR3 has 13 amino acids. Trimming cost V 0 bases and J 0 bases, with 2 bases left between them.